This T cell receptor beta chain came from a study of T cell responses to AZD1222 COVID-19 vaccine. Method: immunoSEQ multiplex PCR; TCRdb's copy keeps in-frame clones and lacks some. The sample consists of around 120,000 clones, about 90% of them appearing once. Note on this clone: The antigen is not known.

Study results and caveats: Most donors were white British, females outnumbered males, and clonal diversity was possibly underestimated.

It was second doses at about 4 or about 12 weeks that were pooled. The V gene's germline CDR1 is LNHDA and CDR2 SQIVND (reference sequence). CDR3 size: 17 residues. V dropped 7 bases and J dropped 5 bases, with 23 bases sitting between them. The sample consisted of peripheral blood, taken 28 days after the second AZD1222 dose. V gene TRBV19 combines with J gene TRBJ2-2; possible D gene TRBD1, 7 bases. This receptor was identified in an adult who received the AZD1222 COVID-19 vaccine. CDR3 region: CASTKTSGGRGTGELFF. The DNA of the CDR3 is TGTGCCAGTACCAAGACATCAGGGGGGAGAGGGACCGGGGAGCTGTTTTTT.